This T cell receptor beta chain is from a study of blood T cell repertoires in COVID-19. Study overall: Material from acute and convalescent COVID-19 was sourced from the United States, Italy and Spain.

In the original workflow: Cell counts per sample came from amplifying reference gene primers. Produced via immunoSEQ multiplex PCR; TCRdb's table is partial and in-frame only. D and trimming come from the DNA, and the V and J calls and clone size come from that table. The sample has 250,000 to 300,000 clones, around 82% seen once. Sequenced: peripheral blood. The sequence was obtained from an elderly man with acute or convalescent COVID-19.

CDR3 sequence reads: CASRGTGWSYNEQFF. CDR3 coding DNA: TGTGCCAGCAGGGGAACAGGGTGGTCCTACAATGAGCAGTTCTTC. The chain uses TRBV27 and TRBJ2-1, with D possibly TRBD1 on 6 matching bases. Trimming cost V 6 bases and J 1 base, with 13 bases left between them. The CDR3 totals 15 residues. Germline V gene lookup returns CDR1 MNHEY and CDR2 SMNVEV (reference sequence).